One sample yielded the 17 T cell receptor beta chains listed below, sequenced in a study of T cell responses to AZD1222 COVID-19 vaccine (TCRdb year 2021). Libraries were prepared through the immunoSEQ multiplex PCR assay. TCRdb carries this immuneACCESS record with in-frame sequences only. Its versions omit some clonotypes, under half of them owing to an unresolved V gene in the studies checked, with the rest unexplained. The sample table shows 100,000 or so clones, and roughly 87% are seen once. The leading ten clones occupy approximately 5% of the sample. Explained via the paper, the time point label denotes: baseline before first vaccination. The sample consisted of peripheral blood, taken on day 0 of AZD1222 vaccination. These receptors came from an adult in good health.

Worth noting for this clone: Distinct nucleotide sequences in the sample also encode this CDR3. The chain couples TRBV6-5 to TRBJ1-5, with D possibly matching TRBD1 (6 bases). This CDR3 has 13 residues. The V end was cut by 6 bases, the J end by 4 bases, with 10 bases between. Germline CDR1 reads MNHEY; CDR2 reads SVGAGI. CDR3 coding DNA: TGTGCCAGCAGAGCCACAGGGAATCAGCCCCAGCATTTT. The encoded protein is CASRATGNQPQHF.

The genes are TRBV6-2 or TRBV6-3 and TRBJ2-5; tentatively, D is TRBD1 (6 bases). Per germline, CDR1 MNHEY and CDR2 SVGEGT. Trimming stripped 4 bases from V and 0 bases from J, with 9 bases between. This CDR3 has 14 amino acids. The CDR3 sequence is CASSSRTDQETQYF. In DNA, the CDR3 is TGTGCCAGCAGTTCACGGACAGACCAAGAGACCCAGTACTTC.

The chain combines TRBV10-3 with TRBJ2-5, with D perhaps TRBD2 (5 bases). V was cut by 3 bases and J by 3 bases, with 8 bases left in between. The CDR3 spans 13 residues. Germline lookup yields CDR1 ENHRY and CDR2 SYGVKD. Here the CDR3 reads CAISEHGKETQYF. The CDR3 DNA reads TGTGCCATCAGTGAACACGGGAAAGAGACCCAGTACTTC.

The chain recombines TRBV10-3 with TRBJ1-2; 10 positions agree with TRBD1. The germline V gene encodes CDR1 ENHRY and CDR2 SYGVKD. The CDR3 runs 16 residues. V was clipped by 10 bases and J by 4 bases; unmatched bases: 15. The CDR3 loop is CATISPGQGTSYGYTF. CDR3 DNA sequence: TGTGCCACCATTTCCCCGGGACAGGGGACCTCCTATGGCTACACCTTC.

V gene TRBV2 combines with J gene TRBJ1-5; D gene ambiguous. The CDR3 is 16 amino acids. Germline V lookup: CDR1 SNHLY, CDR2 FYNNEI. Trimming stripped 4 bases from V and 8 bases from J, with 21 bases between. CDR3 in amino acids: CASSGRPIGDMKPQHF. The CDR3 DNA reads TGTGCCAGCAGTGGTCGACCGATCGGGGATATGAAGCCCCAGCATTTT.

In this sample, this clone turned up once. The chain links TRBV6-5 to TRBJ1-5, with 9 bases lining up with TRBD1. The CDR3 spans 14 residues. J gave up 1 base and V 6 bases, and 1 base lay outside the gene matches. Germline values: CDR1 MNHEY, CDR2 SVGAGI. As DNA, the CDR3 is TGTGCCAGCAGGACAGGGGGAAGCAATCAGCCCCAGCATTTT. It translates to CASRTGGSNQPQHF.

V gene TRBV2 combines with J gene TRBJ1-4; D is uncertain. CDR3 length: 13 residues. V gave up 5 bases and J gave up 8 bases, with 12 bases separating them. The germline V gene encodes CDR1 SNHLY and CDR2 FYNNEI. The CDR3 region has the DNA TGTGCCAGCAGTCGCAATAAATTGGAAAAACTGTTTTTT. Protein sequence: CASSRNKLEKLFF.

The chain has TRBV18 and TRBJ2-5; D tentatively reads TRBD1 or TRBD2 (5 bases each). CDR3 length: 12 amino acids. Germline CDR1 and CDR2: KGHSH and LQKENI. Trimming took 2 bases from V and 5 from J, leaving 6 bases between them. CDR3 DNA sequence: TGTGCCAGCTCACCAGAGGGGGAGACCCAGTACTTC. Encoded protein: CASSPEGETQYF.

The V call is TRBV5-6, the J call TRBJ1-2; 8 nucleotides agree with TRBD1. The CDR3 extends over 13 amino acids. Germline trimming cut 2 bases from V and 5 bases from J; bases unmatched to any gene: 2. The V gene's germline CDR1 is SGHDT and CDR2 YYEEEE. The chain's CDR3 is CASSFRTGYGYTF. The CDR3 DNA is TGTGCCAGCAGCTTCCGGACAGGGTATGGCTACACCTTC.

The chain uses TRBV5-8 and TRBJ2-2; D gene ambiguous. V shed 0 bases and J shed 6 bases, with 6 bases lying between them. CDR1 is SGHTS and CDR2 is YDEGEE in the germline V gene. The CDR3 loop spans 13 amino acids. CDR3 sequence reads: CASSLDSAGELFF. The CDR3 nucleotides read TGTGCCAGCAGCTTGGACAGCGCCGGGGAGCTGTTTTTT.

This rearrangement joins TRBV7-2 to TRBJ2-5; D is unresolved. V lost 5 bases, J lost 5 bases, and 21 bases lay in between. The CDR3 spans 16 residues. Germline V CDR1 and CDR2: SGHTA, FQGNSA. The chain's CDR3 is CASSPDPVRFTETQYF. The CDR3 DNA reads as TGTGCCAGCAGCCCCGACCCGGTCCGCTTCACGGAGACCCAGTACTTC.

The chain is built from TRBV4-3 and TRBJ2-5, with 8 bases matching TRBD2. The CDR3 totals 18 residues. The germline V gene has CDR1 LGHNA and CDR2 YSLEER. V dropped 4 bases and J dropped 2; count of bases not matched to a gene: 15. The CDR3 loop reads CASSLEADGGVLQETQYF. The CDR3 DNA reads TGCGCCAGCAGCCTTGAGGCGGACGGGGGGGTGCTTCAAGAGACCCAGTACTTC.

V gene TRBV12-3 or TRBV12-4 combines with J gene TRBJ1-5; no firm D call. Trimming took off 3 bases at V and 7 bases at J, with 7 bases between the two ends. The CDR3 is 12 residues long. The CDR3 loop is CASSFLEQPQHF. The CDR3 DNA reads TGTGCCAGCAGTTTTCTCGAGCAGCCCCAGCATTTT.

This clone came up once. The rearrangement joins TRBV7-2 to TRBJ2-3; a possible D gene is TRBD2 (5 bases). CDR1 and CDR2 from the germline V gene are SGHTA and FQGNSA. CDR3 length equals 16 residues. V was pared by 1 base and J by 0 bases, with 11 bases between. The DNA for the CDR3 is TGTGCCAGCAGCTTAGTGGAGGCATCTAGCACAGATACGCAGTATTTT. As protein: CASSLVEASSTDTQYF.

J is TRBJ1-5 and V is TRBV4-3; D is undetermined. CDR1 is LGHNA, CDR2 YSLEER, per germline. This CDR3 is built from 13 residues. Between the trimmed V and J ends, which lost 4 bases and 5 bases, there was a span of 9 bases. CDR3 residues: CASSPDKYQPQHF. The CDR3 DNA reads TGCGCCAGCAGCCCCGACAAGTATCAGCCCCAGCATTTT.

The chain links TRBV29-1 to TRBJ2-7, with TRBD2 matching 11 bases. CDR1 is SQVTM and CDR2 is ANQGSEA in the germline V gene. V lost 4 bases to trimming and J lost 0 bases; unmatched junction nucleotides: 2. This CDR3 contains 14 residues. CDR3 sequence: CSVVTSGGSYEQYF. CDR3 nucleotides: TGCAGCGTTGTTACTAGCGGGGGCTCCTACGAGCAGTACTTC.

The J gene is TRBJ1-4, the V gene TRBV14, with TRBD1 as a possible D gene (5 bases). Germline V gene data show CDR1 as SGHDN and CDR2 as FVKESK. The CDR3 is 15 residues long. The V gene lost 1 base and the J gene lost 8 bases, with 14 bases spanning the gap. The CDR3 coding sequence is TGTGCCAGCAGCCAAGTCCCAGGGTCGTGGGAAAAACTGTTTTTT. Its translation is CASSQVPGSWEKLFF.